This TCR beta chain was documented in a study of T cell changes during pregnancy in multiple sclerosis. This clone was counted once. Generated by immunoSEQ multiplex PCR, the TCRdb table keeps only in-frame clones and is missing some. The repertoire consists of some 44,000 clones, with roughly 87% occurring once and the leading ten covering under 0.9%. The CDR3 is 14 amino acids. The germline gives CDR1 SGHTA, CDR2 FQGTGA. The junction had 4 bases not matched to a gene; V was cut back by 5 bases and J by 4 bases. The TCR comes from a female donor with multiple sclerosis, enrolled in a pregnancy study. The genes are TRBV7-3 and TRBJ1-4, with TRBD1 matching over 7 bases. Sample: CD4+ T cells from peripheral blood mononuclear cells, taken after pregnancy. The CDR3 here is CASSPGQFNEKLFF. In DNA, the CDR3 is TGTGCCAGCAGCCCGGGACAGTTTAATGAAAAACTGTTTTTT.